The sequence of this T cell receptor beta chain was determined in a study of CD8 T cells in Susac syndrome. The length of the CDR3 is 14 residues. V was pared by 4 bases and J by 13 bases, with 15 bases of the junction left unmatched. Germline loops: CDR1 MNHEY, CDR2 SMNVEV (reference sequence). The RNA input was roughly 0.45 to 1 ug, and it was reverse transcribed with random hexamers. TCRdb reprocessed the immunoSEQ multiplex PCR reads with MiXCR, giving one entry per CDR3 protein. The table has about 170,000 distinct CDR3 sequences, around 96% seen once. The rearrangement joins TRBV27 to TRBJ1-2; 7 bases align to TRBD1. Sequences were obtained from CD4+ T cells from PBMCs. This sequence was found in a human donor with Susac syndrome. The DNA for the CDR3 is TGTGCCAGCAGTTCCACCGGTGACAGGGTCATCCTCACCTTC. This encodes CASSSTGDRVILTF.